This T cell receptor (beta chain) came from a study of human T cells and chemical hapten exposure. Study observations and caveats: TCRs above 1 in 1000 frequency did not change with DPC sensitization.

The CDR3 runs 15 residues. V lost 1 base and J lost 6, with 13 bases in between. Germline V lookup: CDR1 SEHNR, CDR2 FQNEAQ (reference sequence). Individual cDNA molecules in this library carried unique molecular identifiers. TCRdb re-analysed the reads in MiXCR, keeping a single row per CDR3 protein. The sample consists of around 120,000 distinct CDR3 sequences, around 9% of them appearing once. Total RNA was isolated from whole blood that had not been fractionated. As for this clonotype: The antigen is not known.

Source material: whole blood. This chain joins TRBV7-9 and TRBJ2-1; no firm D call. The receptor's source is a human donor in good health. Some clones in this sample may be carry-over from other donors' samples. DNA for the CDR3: TGTGCCAGCAGCTTAGAGGGCAGTAGAGCCAATGAGCAGTTCTTC. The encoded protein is CASSLEGSRANEQFF.